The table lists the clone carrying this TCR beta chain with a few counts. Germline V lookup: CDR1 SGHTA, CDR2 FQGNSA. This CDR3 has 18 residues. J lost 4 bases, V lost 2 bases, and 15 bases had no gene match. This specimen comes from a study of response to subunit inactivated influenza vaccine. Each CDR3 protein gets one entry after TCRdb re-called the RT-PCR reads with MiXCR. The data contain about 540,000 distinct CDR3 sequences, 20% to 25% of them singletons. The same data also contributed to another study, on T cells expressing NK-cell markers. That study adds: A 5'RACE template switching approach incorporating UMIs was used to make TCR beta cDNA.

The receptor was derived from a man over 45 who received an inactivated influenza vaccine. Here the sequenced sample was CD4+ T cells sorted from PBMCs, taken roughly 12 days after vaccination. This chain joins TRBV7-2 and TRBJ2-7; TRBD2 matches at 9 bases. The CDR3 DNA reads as TGTGCCAGCAGCTTAAGCGGGGGGTGGCGGGAACGGATGTACGAGCAGTACTTC. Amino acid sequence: CASSLSGGWRERMYEQYF.